The present T cell receptor beta chain was sequenced within a study of blood T cells in healthy people across ages. Study information: There was about one barcoded beta molecule captured by template switching per two T cells.

This CDR3 spans 14 amino acids. Trimming cost V 6 bases and J 10 bases; bases outside gene matches: 10. The V gene's germline CDR1 is LGHDT and CDR2 YNNKEL (reference sequence). Study-wide findings and caveats: With unsorted PBMCs, a conclusive comparison of naive versus antigen-experienced cells was not possible.

Sample-barcoded 5' priming and a J-beta primer mix drove a second PCR of roughly 7 to 11 cycles. Via MiXCR, TCRdb re-called the 5' RACE reads, giving one row per CDR3 protein. Seen here are 780,000 or so distinct CDR3 sequences, about 53% observed once, and the top ten hold 41%. This clonotype turned up a few times. What it binds is unknown. Sequencing used blood. This TCR was recovered from an older man in good health. The chain combines TRBV3-1 with TRBJ2-1, with 9 bases aligning to TRBD2. CDR3 residues: CASSHGREGGEQFF. In DNA form, the CDR3 reads TGTGCCAGCAGTCACGGGCGGGAGGGGGGCGAGCAGTTCTTC.